This TCR beta chain was found in a study of blood T cell repertoires in COVID-19. As for the study in general: The United States, Italy and Spain supplied acute and convalescent COVID-19 samples.

Assay: immunoSEQ multiplex PCR; the TCRdb copy retains only in-frame clones and omits some. This table holds approximately 330,000 clones, about 91% found once. The V gene lost 0 bases and the J gene lost 7 bases, with 12 bases spanning the gap. Germline loops: CDR1 SGHVS, CDR2 FNYEAQ. CDR3 length: 15 amino acids. It was during active infection that Seattle patients were enrolled and then longitudinally followed. This TCR was recovered from a man under 40 with COVID-19, enrolled during active disease. Sequenced sample: peripheral blood. The genes are TRBV7-6 and TRBJ1-4; D perhaps matches TRBD1 (6 bases). CDR3 DNA sequence: TGTGCCAGCAGCTTAGCGAGGGGGATCGGTGAAAAACTGTTTTTT. It specifies CASSLARGIGEKLFF.